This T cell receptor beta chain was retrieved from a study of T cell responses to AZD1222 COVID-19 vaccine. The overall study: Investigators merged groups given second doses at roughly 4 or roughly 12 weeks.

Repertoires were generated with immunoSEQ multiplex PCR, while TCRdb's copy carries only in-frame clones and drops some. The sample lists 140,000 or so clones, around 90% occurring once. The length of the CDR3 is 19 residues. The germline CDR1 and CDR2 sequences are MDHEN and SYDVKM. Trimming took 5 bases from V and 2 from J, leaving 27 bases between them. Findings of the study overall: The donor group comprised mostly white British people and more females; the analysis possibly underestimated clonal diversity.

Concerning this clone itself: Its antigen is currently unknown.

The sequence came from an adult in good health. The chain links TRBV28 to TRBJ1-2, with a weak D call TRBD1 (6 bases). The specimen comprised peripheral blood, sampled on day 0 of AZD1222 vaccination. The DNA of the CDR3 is TGTGCCAGCAGTCCACCTCAGGGGCTCCAATACTCCCCGAACTATGGCTACACCTTC. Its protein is CASSPPQGLQYSPNYGYTF.